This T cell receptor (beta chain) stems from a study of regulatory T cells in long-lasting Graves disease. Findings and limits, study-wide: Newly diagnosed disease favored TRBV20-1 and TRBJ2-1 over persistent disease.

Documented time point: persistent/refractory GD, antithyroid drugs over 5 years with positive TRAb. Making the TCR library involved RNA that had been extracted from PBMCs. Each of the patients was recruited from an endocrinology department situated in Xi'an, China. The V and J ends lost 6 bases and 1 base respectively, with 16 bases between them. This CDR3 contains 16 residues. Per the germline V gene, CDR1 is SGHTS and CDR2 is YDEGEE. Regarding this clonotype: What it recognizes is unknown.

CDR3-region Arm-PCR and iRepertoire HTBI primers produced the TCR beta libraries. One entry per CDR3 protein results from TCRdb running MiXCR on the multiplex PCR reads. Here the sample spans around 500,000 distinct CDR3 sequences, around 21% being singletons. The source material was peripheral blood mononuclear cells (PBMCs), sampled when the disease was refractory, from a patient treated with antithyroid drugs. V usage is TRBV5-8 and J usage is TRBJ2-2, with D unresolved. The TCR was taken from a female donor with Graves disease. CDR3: CASTTRGTKNTGELFF. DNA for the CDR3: TGTGCCAGCACCACCCGCGGCACGAAGAACACCGGGGAGCTGTTTTTT.